These T cell receptor beta chains were read from a single sample in a study of regulatory T cells in long-lasting Graves disease. MiXCR, applied by TCRdb to the multiplex PCR reads, yields one record per CDR3 protein. Found here are around 400,000 distinct CDR3 sequences, 21% of them singletons; the top ten hold about 13%. Here the sequenced sample was peripheral blood mononuclear cells (PBMCs), taken when the disease was refractory, from a patient treated with antithyroid drugs. The receptors come from a female donor with Graves disease. The CDR3 runs from the conserved cysteine through the conserved F or W. The D gene is left open where the match is weak. Size values are once, few and many counts, or a class for expanded clones, and some rows have none.

TRBJ1-5 | TRBV2 | NA | many | TGTGCCAGCAGTGAATTTGGGATCTTGCCCCAGCATTTT | CASSEFGILPQHF
TRBJ2-2 | TRBV5-6 | TRBD2 | few | TGTGCCAGCAGCTGGTCCTGGAGCGGGAGGCCCACCGGGGAGCTGTTTTTT | CASSWSWSGRPTGELFF
TRBJ2-2 | TRBV28 | TRBD2 | many | TGTGCCAGCAGTACCTACACTAGCGGCACTCTGAACACCGGGGAGCTGTTTTTT | CASSTYTSGTLNTGELFF
TRBJ1-2 | TRBV28 | NA | NA | TGTGCCAGTTTTTCGTCGGGACAAGGTCTCTATGGCTACACCTTC | CASFSSGQGLYGYTF
TRBJ1-1 | TRBV4-1 | NA | NA | TGCGCCAGCAGCCAAGTGGTGGATGTACGTGAAGCTTTCTTT | CASSQVVDVREAFF
TRBJ2-2 | TRBV6-9 | NA | NA | TGTGCCAGCAGTTACCAGGGTAACACCGGGGAGCTGTTTTTT | CASSYQGNTGELFF
TRBJ1-5 | TRBV20-1 | NA | many | TGCAGTGCTAGAGATCGTCGGTCAATTATTACTTCTAATAGCAATCAGCCCCAGCATTTT | CSARDRRSIITSNSNQPQHF
TRBJ1-5 | TRBV28 | NA | NA | TGTGCCAGCAGTTTAGCAGGCCTCAATCAGCCCCAGCATTTT | CASSLAGLNQPQHF
TRBJ1-2 | TRBV15 | TRBD1 | many | TGTGCCACCAGCAGAGCCGGGACAGGGGACGGCTACACCTTC | CATSRAGTGDGYTF
TRBJ2-5 | TRBV20-1 | NA | many | TGCAGTGCTAGAGACTCCAGGACAGCCCAAGAGACCCAGTACTTC | CSARDSRTAQETQYF
TRBJ2-7 | TRBV7-3 | TRBD1 | NA | TGTGCCAGCAGCTACGGGGGGGCCGGGACAGGGGTTACCTACGAGCAGTACTTC | CASSYGGAGTGVTYEQYF
TRBJ2-1 | TRBV4-1 | TRBD2 | NA | TGCGCCAGCAGCCAAGGGACTAGCGGGAGGTTTGAGCAGTTCTTC | CASSQGTSGRFEQFF
TRBJ2-7 | TRBV29-1 | TRBD2 | NA | TGCAGCGTTGATAGAGGACTAGCGGGAGTCGAGCAGTACTTC | CSVDRGLAGVEQYF
TRBJ1-5 | TRBV12-3/TRBV12-4 | TRBD1 | many | TGTGCCAGCAGTTCCAACCAGGGGGCCCATCAGCCCCAGCATTTT | CASSSNQGAHQPQHF
TRBJ1-2 | TRBV2 | NA | NA | TGTGCCAGCAGTGTTACGGCGGTCGAGGGCTACGCCTTC | CASSVTAVEGYAF
TRBJ2-2 | TRBV2 | TRBD2 | many | TGTGCCAGCAGCACTAGCGCCGGGGAGCTGTTTTTT | CASSTSAGELFF
TRBJ2-2 | TRBV6-5 | TRBD1 | NA | TGTGCCAGCAGTTACTCGCGAGGGGGCGCGTCATTCACCGGGGAGCTGTTTTTT | CASSYSRGGASFTGELFF
TRBJ1-6 | TRBV6-1 | NA | many | TGTGCCAGCAGTCGCGCAGGGGACTCACCCCTCCACTTT | CASSRAGDSPLHF
TRBJ2-7 | TRBV28 | NA | many | TGTGCCAGCAGCTTAACGGCCTACGAGCAGTACTTC | CASSLTAYEQYF
TRBJ1-2 | TRBV28 | TRBD1 | NA | TGTGCCAGCAGTGACGCCGGGACAGGGATCTATGGCTACACCTTC | CASSDAGTGIYGYTF
TRBJ1-6 | TRBV10-2 | NA | NA | TGCGCCAGCAGTGAGTCGACATCAGTGCCGATGCGAAATTCACCCCTCCACTTT | CASSESTSVPMRNSPLHF
TRBJ2-7 | TRBV24-1 | TRBD2 | NA | TGTGCCACCAGTGGAGCGGGGGGCTACGAGCAGTACTTC | CATSGAGGYEQYF
TRBJ2-3 | TRBV28 | TRBD2 | NA | TGTGCCAGCACCGAGGCGGGAGGAGGAAAAGATACGCAGTATTTT | CASTEAGGGKDTQYF
TRBJ2-4 | TRBV30 | NA | many | TGTGCCTGGAGTCAAGCCAAAAACATTCAGTACTTC | CAWSQAKNIQYF
TRBJ2-1 | TRBV25-1 | TRBD1 | NA | TGTGCCAGCAGTGAACCCGGACAGGGCGAGGATGAGCAGTTCTTC | CASSEPGQGEDEQFF
TRBJ2-2 | TRBV5-1 | TRBD2 | NA | TGCGCCAGCAGCTTGGTTAGGACTAGCGGCACCGGGGAGCTGTTTTTT | CASSLVRTSGTGELFF
TRBJ1-1 | TRBV6-5 | NA | NA | TGTGCCAGCAGTTACGGGCAGGGGAGAAATCACGGTGAAGCTTTCTTT | CASSYGQGRNHGEAFF
TRBJ1-5 | TRBV3-1 | NA | many | TGTGCCAGCAGCCAAGGACAGTATCAGCCCCAGCATTTT | CASSQGQYQPQHF
TRBJ2-7 | TRBV11-2 | TRBD1 | many | TGTGCCAGCAGCTTAATAGAGGGGGCCTTCTACGAGCAGTACTTC | CASSLIEGAFYEQYF
TRBJ2-3 | TRBV20-1 | TRBD2 | few | TGCAGTGCCCCCCCGGCCCTGGCGGGAGTAGCTAGCACAGATACGCAGTATTTT | CSAPPALAGVASTDTQYF
TRBJ2-1 | TRBV5-1 | NA | NA | TGCGCCAGCAGCTTGACAGGCCCCTTCTACAATGAGCAGTTCTTC | CASSLTGPFYNEQFF
TRBJ2-5 | TRBV13 | NA | few | TGTGCCAGCAGCCCCTCAAACAAGGAAGAGACCCAGTACTTC | CASSPSNKEETQYF
TRBJ2-5 | TRBV10-3 | TRBD2 | NA | TGTGCCATCAGCCTACTAGCGGGAGGGCCTCGGGAGACCCAGTACTTC | CAISLLAGGPRETQYF
TRBJ2-2 | TRBV4-1 | NA | NA | TGCGCCAGCAGCCAAGATCGACAGGAGACCACCGGGGAGCTGTTTTTT | CASSQDRQETTGELFF
TRBJ1-1 | TRBV19 | NA | NA | TGTGCCAGTAGTATTCAGGCAGGCGCGAACACTGAAGCTTTCTTT | CASSIQAGANTEAFF